Presented here are 4 T cell receptor beta chains from one specimen sequenced in a study of blood T cell repertoires in COVID-19 (dated by TCRdb to about 2020). The receptor library was made with the immunoSEQ multiplex PCR assay. The table was pulled from immuneACCESS by TCRdb, which kept in-frame rearrangements only. Such tables lose some clones; where checked, under half of the loss comes from unresolved V genes, and the rest has no known cause. The sample records tens of thousands of clones, approximately 90% of which are singletons. 12% to 15% of the sample is in the top ten clones. The material sequenced was peripheral blood. Receptors originate from a man in his 70s with acute or convalescent COVID-19.

In nucleotides, the CDR3 is TGTGCCAGCAGCTCCCACGGGACTAGCGGGGGGGGTGGGACCCAGTACTTC. Translating it yields CASSSHGTSGGGGTQYF. This chain joins TRBV7-2 and TRBJ2-5, with 16 nucleotides matching TRBD2. The trim removed 4 bases at V and 7 bases at J, leaving 9 bases unmatched. CDR3 size: 17 residues. The germline V gene encodes CDR1 SGHTA and CDR2 FQGNSA.

This rearrangement joins TRBV11-1 to TRBJ1-1; tentative D call: TRBD1 (6 bases). CDR1 SGHAT and CDR2 FQDESV come from the germline V gene (reference sequence). This CDR3 region has 16 residues. V lost 1 base to trimming and J lost 7 bases, with 19 bases between them. DNA of the CDR3: TGTGCCAGCAGCTTAGGTCGCAGGGGCACTTCCCATGAAGCTTTCTTT. This codes for CASSLGRRGTSHEAFF. The variable domain in full, completed from reference TRBV11-1 and TRBJ1-1, reads EAEVAQSPRYKITEKSQAVAFWCDPISGHATLYWYRQILGQGPELLVQFQDESVVDDSQLPKDRFSAERLKGVDSTLKIQPAELGDSAMYLCASSLGRRGTSHEAFFGQGTRLTVV.

The chain recombines TRBV15 with TRBJ2-2; the D is unclear. This CDR3 has 14 residues. CDR1 is LNHNV and CDR2 is YYDKDF in the germline V gene (reference sequence). Between the trimmed V and J ends, which lost 1 base and 3 bases, there was a span of 6 bases. CDR3 DNA: TGTGCCACCAGCAGAGGAGTAGACACCGGGGAGCTGTTTTTT. It yields the protein CATSRGVDTGELFF.

The chain links TRBV12-5 to TRBJ1-1; 10 bases match TRBD1. Per germline, CDR1 LGHNT and CDR2 FRNRAP. The CDR3 length is 14 residues. With V trimmed by 7 bases and J by 1 base, 3 bases remained unmatched. As DNA, the CDR3 is TGTGCTAGTGCCAGGACAGGGGGGAACACTGAAGCTTTCTTT. This sequence encodes CASARTGGNTEAFF.